This TCR beta chain is from a study of cytomegalovirus exposure and HLA in healthy donors (dated by TCRdb to about 2017). Study-wide context: According to an earlier analysis of 550 to 750 of the donors, roughly 180 million T cells yielded approximately 120 million unique TCR beta sequences and around 280 Gb of sequence data. Donor age, sex, ethnicity and CMV serostatus were compiled together with the repertoire data. The study profiled the T cell repertoires of 666 subjects by immunosequencing and related them to cytomegalovirus serostatus. All discovery cohort repertoires had been generated using a single sequencing platform. A separate validation cohort of 100 to 150 different subjects was used in addition to the 666-subject first cohort. In an earlier analysis of 587 of the donors, high-throughput TCR beta sequencing was used to judge whether each TCR beta V gene segment behaved as functional or pseudogenic. Of the 398 genotyped donors, roughly 85% fell in the genetic ancestry cluster associated with self-reported Caucasian donors. The study combined high-throughput TCR immunosequencing, statistical association of individual TCRs with disease status, and machine learning to predict cytomegalovirus infection status. A later genetic analysis took genome-wide SNP genotypes for about three fifths of the roughly 700 donors and used that subset as a discovery cohort. The study aimed to test whether signatures of past pathogen exposure could be identified by cataloging public T cell receptors. An early release that covered more than 550 HLA-typed donors contained about 290 gigabases of sequencing data and around 85 million unique TCR sequences. Rather than drawing on any new phenotypic data, the later analysis identified candidate immune exposures from TCR beta sequences and the way those sequences occurred across donors. Among 300 to 500 genotyped donors of the cohort, an average of around 240,000 unique TCR beta nucleotide sequences was sequenced per donor, of which roughly 17% were non-productive. HLA typing included class I and class II loci at four-digit resolution. To study patterns of TCR occurrence, a later analysis re-analyzed previously published TCR beta repertoires from 700 or so donors and added high-resolution HLA genotyping. Typing coverage varied by locus: roughly 629-630 donors for A, B, C, DRB1 and DQB1; about 520 for DQA1; approximately 610 for DPA1; roughly 450 for DPB1. About five DR-DQ haplotypes were handled as single units for association and clustering because linkage in the cohort was strong. General study outcomes and caveats: Roughly uniform sequencing depth across donors was assumed in presence/absence analyses, although this assumption may not hold. Because HLA typing was missing for some donors at each locus, association tests included only the typed subset. While some public TCRs were present in many individuals, most TCR sequences turned up only very rarely across donors. V-gene and J-gene trimming of TCR beta chains was associated with a missense DCLRE1C variant in a later genetic analysis, and the association was replicated in an independent cohort. According to a later genetic analysis, donors in an Asian-associated ancestry cluster had fewer N-insertions in productive TCRs than the roughly 670-donor mean. Specific HLA alleles were associated with 18,000 or so TCR beta sequences at a false discovery rate of 0.05 in a later analysis. A later analysis found that most CMV-associated TCR beta chains appeared HLA-restricted, with HLA associations seemingly driven largely by CMV exposure. Strong co-occurrence of HLA alleles, especially DR and DQ, made assigning TCR associations to individual alleles difficult. The study gave a list of about 150 TCR beta chains associated with cytomegalovirus. It was suggested by the authors that the approach could potentially be generalized to other disease states and immunological phenotypes. Correlated functional status among segregating V segments might reflect linkage disequilibrium, but an unknown experimental factor could not be ruled out. In this cohort, only TCR beta chains were sequenced, and detectable features were limited by the absence of alpha or paired-chain data. A few of the identified cytomegalovirus-associated TCR beta chains were confirmed in vitro to be specific for cytomegalovirus antigens. An earlier analysis of around 500 of the donors showed that most TCR beta V segments appeared in productive rearrangements either about 87% or about 30% of the time, which broadly matched IMGT annotations. The sequencing pipeline was judged likely to have produced a cluster of highly shared sequence variants as a technical artifact. In a later analysis, several top co-occurrence clusters were reported to appear linked to parvovirus B19, influenza, CMV and Epstein-Barr virus. In a later analysis, HLA-associated TCR beta chains showed more clonal expansion and lower generation probabilities than non-associated chains that were equally common. The 87-base-pair reads could not distinguish some IMGT-functional V segments, including TRBV6-2 and TRBV6-3, so those segments were excluded. CMV serostatus was the only immune exposure information available for the cohort. A further reported finding was that TCR beta sequences accurately predicted the HLA-A and HLA-B alleles for most subjects in the first cohort. Over 15 rarely observed V segments, including chromosome 9 orphons, were excluded from the earlier analysis of about 500 of the donors because counts were too low. According to a later analysis, TCR association rates differed among HLA loci, with DRB1 alleles showing the most associated TCRs and HLA-C alleles showing the fewest. In both the original and validation cohorts, the classifier was reported to diagnose cytomegalovirus status with high specificity and sensitivity.

The cohort consisted of 666 healthy bone marrow donors. All cohort members were sampled while nominally healthy, although unrecorded immune exposures were likely present. The donor was CMV seronegative and belonged to the group of under 400 seronegative cohort members. A peripheral blood sample was provided by each donor, and peripheral blood mononuclear cells were used for TCR beta sequencing. Genomic DNA extraction from the blood cell samples was performed with the Qiagen DNeasy Blood Extraction Kit. This clone was counted between two and nine times. Its antigen specificity is not known. Base qualities are not at hand, and no much larger clone is one base apart. Counted from cysteine to phenylalanine, this CDR3 has 15 amino acids. This entry keeps only the CDR3 DNA: 45 bases, framed from base 1. V and J lose 3 bases and 1 base, and a span of 12 bases separates them. Sequences MRHNA (CDR1) and SNTAGT (CDR2) are obtained from the germline V gene.

Libraries were prepared through the immunoSEQ multiplex PCR assay. For the multiplex PCR, a mixture combining 60 forward primers for TCR Vbeta segments and 13 reverse primers for TCR Jbeta segments was used. A multiplex PCR assay on genomic DNA amplified the CDR3 region of rearranged TCR beta genes. On the Illumina HiSeq System, the amplified TCR beta libraries were sequenced as 87-base-pair reads. In the paper's pipeline: A later analysis counted about 80 million unique TCR beta chains across the 640 or so repertoires, and some 12 million of these chains were shared by at least two donors. To remove PCR and sequencing errors, raw reads were error-corrected and collapsed into unique sequences using a nearest-neighbor algorithm that merged closely related sequences. Alignment of CDR3 sequences to IMGT reference sequences was used to assign V, D and J gene segments. Each retained sequence needed at least a six-nucleotide match to both a V gene segment and a J gene segment. A rearrangement counted as productive if the CDR3 had no stop codons and remained in frame with V and J, and every other rearrangement counted as non-productive. Following IMGT convention, CDR3 was defined as the stretch from the second conserved V-encoded cysteine to the conserved J-encoded phenylalanine. In an earlier analysis of around 570 of the donors, sequences lacking an unambiguous match to a single V gene segment were excluded. An earlier analysis of almost 600 of the donors classified V segments as functional when productive rearrangements were above 56.7% and as segregating when the standard deviation between donors was above 5%. To diagnose cytomegalovirus status from the catalog of TCR beta chain sequences, a statistical classification framework was built. V and J gene assignment, in a later analysis, came from comparing TCR nucleotide sequences with IMGT/GENE-DB human TR gene sequences. In a later analysis, CDR3 sequences and most-parsimonious VDJ recombination scenarios were assigned using the TCRdist pipeline. A later analysis defined each TCR beta chain by its CDR3 amino acid sequence plus V-gene family, and excluded reads lacking a unique V-gene family. A later analysis removed 450 to 600 highly shared, low-generation-probability nucleotide sequences to deal with suspected cross-contamination and a sequencing artifact. In a later analysis, a clonal expansion index for each public chain was calculated from normalized within-repertoire ranks of inferred template counts. In a later analysis, generation probabilities were computed using a VDJ recombination model fitted to out-of-frame rearrangements, and the results were checked against IGoR. In a later analysis, TCR-TCR, TCR-HLA and TCR-CMV co-occurrence was scored with hypergeometric tests, and a repertoire-size bias correction was applied to TCR pairs. A later analysis estimated false discovery rates by permuting HLA or CMV assignments 20 times. In a later analysis, co-occurring TCRs were grouped using DBSCAN, and TCRdist sequence similarity was added for clustering within HLA-allele-positive subsets. Repertoires with fewer than 30,000 or more than 120,000 public chains, plus five repertoires with anomalous nucleotide sharing, were excluded from co-occurrence clustering. The immuneACCESS repertoire file appears here via TCRdb, limited to in-frame rearrangements. These files lack a portion of the clones; in checked studies, under half of the deficit traces to unresolved V genes, and the cause of the others is not known. The D gene and trimming were derived from the DNA, and the V and J assignments and clone size from that table. The sample yields 120,000 or so clones; about 83% were counted once. Around 3.6% of the sample belongs to the ten largest clones.

This clonotype was sampled from a man aged 25-40 years in good health and CMV-seronegative. The sequence is built from TRBV6-4 and TRBJ1-1, with a tentative D gene TRBD1 over 5 matching bases. The sequenced material came from PBMCs. The CDR3 reads as follows: CASSEQGVGNTEAFF. The DNA is as follows: TGTGCCAGCAGTGAGCAGGGCGTCGGGAACACTGAAGCTTTCTTT.